This passage covers 20 T cell receptor beta chains from one sample sequenced in a study of blood T cell repertoires in COVID-19. Clones were sequenced by immunoSEQ multiplex PCR, and TCRdb holds only the in-frame ones, with some missing. Among roughly 100,000 clones listed, 85% to 95% were seen once. The specimen sequenced was peripheral blood. These TCRs come from a man in his forties or fifties with active COVID-19.

This chain joins TRBV7-2 and TRBJ2-2, with D uncertain. V was trimmed by 5 bases and J by 0 bases, leaving 7 bases between them. CDR1 SGHTA and CDR2 FQGNSA come from the germline V gene. CDR3 size: 14 residues. CDR3 in DNA: TGTGCCAGCAGCGCAGATTCGAACACCGGGGAGCTGTTTTTT. This translates into CASSADSNTGELFF.

V gene TRBV3-1 (or the pseudogene TRBV3-2) combines with J gene TRBJ1-2, with TRBD1 matching over 12 bases. Germline trimming cut 3 bases from V and 3 bases from J; bases unmatched to any gene: 2. There are 15 residues in the CDR3. The germline V gene has CDR1 LGHDT and CDR2 YNNKEL (reference sequence). The CDR3 nucleotides read TGTGCCAGCAGCCAGGGGACAGGGGGCCACTATGGCTACACCTTC. This codes for CASSQGTGGHYGYTF.

The rearrangement uses TRBV11-2 and TRBJ1-4, with 8 bases lining up with TRBD1. CDR3 length equals 15 residues. The V gene end was trimmed by 1 base and the J gene end by 7 bases; junction bases not matched to a gene: 5. Germline lookup yields CDR1 SGHAT and CDR2 FQNNGV. CDR3 protein: CASSLGQGSGEKLFF. The CDR3 bases are TGTGCCAGCAGCTTAGGACAGGGGAGCGGTGAAAAACTGTTTTTT. The complete variable domain, with remaining parts taken from reference TRBV11-2 and TRBJ1-4, reads EAGVAQSPRYKIIEKRQSVAFWCNPISGHATLYWYQQILGQGPKLLIQFQNNGVVDDSQLPKDRFSAERLKGVDSTLKIQPAKLEDSAVYLCASSLGQGSGEKLFFGSGTQLSVL.

The chain recombines TRBV3-1 (or the pseudogene TRBV3-2) with TRBJ1-1; D is unclear. Germline CDR1 LGHDT, CDR2 YNNKEL (reference sequence). Trimming removed 1 base from V and 0 bases from J, with 9 bases in between. This CDR3 contains 15 residues. The DNA of the CDR3 is TGTGCCAGCAGCCAAGTTGCCGGGGTGAACACTGAAGCTTTCTTT. The encoded protein is CASSQVAGVNTEAFF.

A single count supports this clone. At one end, the junction sequence differs from germline, possibly due to a read error. The chain uses TRBV18 and TRBJ1-1; possibly TRBD1 for D (6 bases). There are 12 residues in the CDR3. Germline assignment: CDR1 KGHSH and CDR2 LQKENI. The CDR3 region has the DNA TGTGCCAGCTCAACTCCCCAGGGGAGACCCTACTTT. Translation gives CASSTPQGRPYF.

V usage is TRBV7-3 and J usage is TRBJ1-5; the D is unclear. CDR3 size: 15 residues. V gave up 3 bases and J gave up 5 bases, with 14 bases separating them. Per the germline V gene, CDR1 is SGHTA and CDR2 is FQGTGA. The CDR3 DNA reads as TGTGCCAGCAGCTTCGATCAGGTAACGTATCAGCCCCAGCATTTT. Residues: CASSFDQVTYQPQHF.

The chain is built from TRBV20-1 and TRBJ2-4; no firm D call. V lost 6 bases to trimming and J lost 0 bases, with 15 bases between them. Germline lookup yields CDR1 DFQATT and CDR2 SNEGSKA (reference sequence). The CDR3 totals 15 residues. The CDR3 sequence is CSASTRNLAKNIQYF. For the CDR3, the DNA is TGCAGTGCGAGTACACGAAACCTAGCCAAAAACATTCAGTACTTC.

J is TRBJ1-1 and V is TRBV5-1; D might be TRBD1 (6 bases). The CDR3 has 14 amino acids. CDR1 is SGHRS, CDR2 YFSETQ, per germline. Trimming stripped 4 bases from V and 0 bases from J, with 10 bases between. The CDR3 reads CASSLGGMNTEAFF. DNA for the CDR3: TGCGCCAGCAGCCTGGGGGGCATGAACACTGAAGCTTTCTTT.

CDR3 nucleotide sequence: TGTGCCACCAGTGCAACCGGGTCTGGAAACACCATATATTTT. Its protein is CATSATGSGNTIYF. V usage is TRBV24-1 and J usage is TRBJ1-3; unclear D gene. Trimming shortened V by 5 bases and J by 1 base, and 8 bases separated the two germline ends. Germline V gene data show CDR1 as KGHDR and CDR2 as SFDVKD. CDR3 length: 14 residues.

The count of this clone is one. The rearrangement joins TRBV28 to TRBJ2-3; the match to TRBD2 covers 8 bases. Germline V lookup: CDR1 MDHEN, CDR2 SYDVKM. The CDR3 has 12 amino acids. With 7 bases clipped from V and 5 bases from J, the junction kept 2 bases outside the gene matches. The CDR3 DNA is TGTGCCAGCACGGGAGGGAAAGATACGCAGTATTTT. Translated: CASTGGKDTQYF.

This chain connects TRBV7-3 to TRBJ2-1, with a possible D match to TRBD2 (5 bases). The V and J ends lost 3 bases and 9 bases respectively, with 12 bases between them. The CDR3 is 13 amino acids. Germline values: CDR1 SGHTA, CDR2 FQGTGA. The CDR3 loop reads CASSFHREGEQFF. In DNA, the CDR3 is TGTGCCAGCAGCTTTCACCGGGAAGGTGAGCAGTTCTTC.

The chain links TRBV5-6 to TRBJ1-5; D ambiguous. Trimming cost V 0 bases and J 4 bases, with 8 bases left between them. The length of the CDR3 is 14 residues. Germline-derived CDR1 and CDR2 are SGHDT and YYEEEE. CDR3 loop: CASSLGSVNQPQHF. For the CDR3, the DNA is TGTGCCAGCAGCTTGGGGTCAGTTAATCAGCCCCAGCATTTT.

This clone was observed a handful of times. The chain joins TRBV19 to TRBJ1-5; 8 nucleotides agree with TRBD1. Germline loops: CDR1 LNHDA, CDR2 SQIVND (reference sequence). This CDR3 spans 14 amino acids. The trim removed 7 bases at V and 2 bases at J, leaving 4 bases unmatched. In DNA, the CDR3 is TGTGCCAGTAATTTGGGACAGGGCAATCAGCCCCAGCATTTT. Amino acids: CASNLGQGNQPQHF.

V is TRBV4-1 and J is TRBJ2-5; 8 nucleotides agree with TRBD1. V lost 0 bases to trimming and J lost 6 bases; unmatched junction nucleotides: 12. Germline V gene lookup returns CDR1 MGHRA and CDR2 YSYEKL. CDR3 length: 17 residues. The CDR3 DNA follows: TGCGCCAGCAGCCAAGATTCCCGTCGGTCAGGGGGCCAGACCCAGTACTTC. This sequence encodes CASSQDSRRSGGQTQYF.

The chain has TRBV2 and TRBJ1-1, with TRBD1 matching over 7 bases. Germline V lookup: CDR1 SNHLY, CDR2 FYNNEI. This CDR3 region has 15 residues. With V trimmed by 7 bases and J by 2 bases, 10 bases remained unmatched. The CDR3 protein is CASTTTGQSNTEAFF. The CDR3 region has the DNA TGTGCCAGCACTACAACGGGACAGAGTAACACTGAAGCTTTCTTT. The whole variable domain, remainder taken from reference TRBV2 and TRBJ1-1, is EPEVTQTPSHQVTQMGQEVILRCVPISNHLYFYWYRQILGQKVEFLVSFYNNEISEKSEIFDDQFSVERPDGSNFTLKIRSTKLEDSAMYFCASTTTGQSNTEAFFGQGTRLTVV.

Only one count was recorded for this clone. The chain joins TRBV5-6 to TRBJ1-5; 7 bases are a match to TRBD1. The CDR3 contains 15 residues. Germline-derived CDR1 and CDR2 are SGHDT and YYEEEE. The J segment lost 4 bases and the V segment lost 2 bases, leaving 6 bases of the junction unmatched. CDR3 nucleotide sequence: TGTGCCAGCAGCTTATCAGGGGGTTTGAATCAGCCCCAGCATTTT. Protein product: CASSLSGGLNQPQHF.

This clone was seen a handful of times. The CDR3: CASSLSGLNKRNTIYF. Written as DNA, the CDR3 is TGTGCCAGCAGTTTATCAGGGCTCAACAAAAGAAACACCATATATTTT. V gene TRBV28 combines with J gene TRBJ1-3; the D gene is possibly TRBD1 (5 bases). Germline V CDR1 and CDR2: MDHEN, SYDVKM. The CDR3 is made up of 16 amino acids. The ends were cut back, 1 base at V and 5 bases at J, with 15 bases in the middle.

The chain employs TRBV5-6 and TRBJ1-6; unclear D gene. With 1 base removed from V and 10 bases from J, the gap between germline ends came to 6 bases. CDR3 length: 12 residues. Per the germline V gene, CDR1 is SGHDT and CDR2 is YYEEEE. As DNA, the CDR3 is TGTGCCAGCAGCTTGTTCTCGTCACCCCTCCACTTT. Its translation is CASSLFSSPLHF.

J is TRBJ1-5 and V is TRBV7-2; no firm D call. Per the germline V gene, CDR1 is SGHTA and CDR2 is FQGNSA. This CDR3 comprises 14 residues. V lost 1 base and J 7 bases, leaving 11 bases between the germline ends. CDR3 DNA: TGTGCCAGCAGCTTAGGGCCAGCAGGACAGCCCCAGCATTTT. Translating it yields CASSLGPAGQPQHF.

The chain couples TRBV3-1 (or the pseudogene TRBV3-2) to TRBJ2-4; 11 bases agree with TRBD1. The germline V gene encodes CDR1 LGHDT and CDR2 YNNKEL (reference sequence). The CDR3 has 17 residues. Germline trimming cut 2 bases from V and 9 bases from J; bases unmatched to any gene: 12. The CDR3 is CASSQLGQGAREGIQYF. In DNA, the CDR3 is TGTGCCAGCAGCCAACTTGGACAGGGGGCACGGGAGGGCATTCAGTACTTC.